This TCR beta chain was captured by sequencing in a study of long-term antiretroviral therapy in people with HIV. Study-wide context: Sampling started about a decade before the 2015 immediate-ART recommendation. Study-level points and caveats: Post-ART, diversity grew, though it stayed under transplant donor control levels. Viral resistance, ART adherence and therapy changes all lacked available data. Dating from the mid-2000s to the late 2010s, the blood was possibly obtained under older ART regimens.

About this clone itself: Its target is unknown.

Germline CDR1 and CDR2: SGHRS and YFSETQ. CDR3 length: 16 amino acids. Deletions cut 4 bases from V and 4 bases from J, with 20 bases between. Version v3.0 of the immunoSEQ assay was performed at survey level. Measured with immunoSEQ multiplex PCR; TCRdb has only the in-frame clones, and not every one. The sample includes some 28,000 clones, roughly 86% of them seen just once. This receptor was taken from a woman in her thirties with HIV. This material consisted of unsorted PBMCs, taken 0.8 years after starting antiretroviral therapy. This sequence joins TRBV5-1 and TRBJ1-1, with D hard to call. The CDR3 DNA is TGCGCCAGCAGCGACCAATTAGATACCGGGGTCACTGAAGCTTTCTTT. Residues: CASSDQLDTGVTEAFF.